The next 32 T cell receptor beta chains were all read from a single sample in a study of blood T cells in healthy people across ages. Sample-barcoded 5' priming and a J-beta primer mix drove a second PCR of 7 to 11 cycles. TCRdb reprocessed the 5' RACE reads via MiXCR and lists one record per CDR3 protein. Of approximately 1,000,000 distinct CDR3 sequences listed, roughly two fifths are singletons. Sequencing used blood. The receptors here all came from a man younger than 35 in good health.

The V and J genes are TRBV12-3 or TRBV12-4 and TRBJ1-2; TRBD1 matches at 7 bases. J lost 6 bases, V lost 0 bases, and 4 bases had no gene match. The CDR3 loop spans 14 amino acids. CDR3 bases: TGTGCCAGCAGTTTAGCGACAGGGCGAGATGGCTACACCTTC. Translated: CASSLATGRDGYTF.

The chain couples TRBV20-1 to TRBJ1-1; D possibly corresponds to TRBD1 (6 bases). CDR1 is DFQATT and CDR2 is SNEGSKA in the germline V gene (reference sequence). The germline V and J ends were trimmed by 4 bases and 0 bases, with 12 bases remaining between them. The CDR3 has 14 residues. The CDR3 loop reads CSAKTGMVNTEAFF. CDR3 coding DNA: TGCAGTGCTAAAACAGGGATGGTGAACACTGAAGCTTTCTTT.

V gene TRBV3-1 combines with J gene TRBJ1-4; 8 bases align to TRBD1. The CDR3 is made up of 14 amino acids. Germline CDR1 and CDR2: LGHDT and YNNKEL (reference sequence). V lost 3 bases to trimming and J lost 6 bases; unmatched junction nucleotides: 3. CDR3 DNA sequence: TGTGCCAGCAGCCATGAACAGGGGGATGAAAAACTGTTTTTT. Its protein is CASSHEQGDEKLFF.

Only a few counts were recorded for this clonotype. The CDR3 bases are TGTGCCAGCAGCCTCGGGACAGGCCCTACTGAAGAGACCCAGTACTTC. Protein sequence: CASSLGTGPTEETQYF. This chain joins TRBV12-3 or TRBV12-4 and TRBJ2-5; the match to TRBD1 covers 8 bases. This CDR3 has 16 amino acids. V lost 6 bases and J lost 3; bases outside the gene matches: 12.

This clonotype was detected a few times. The rearrangement links TRBV4-2 to TRBJ2-2, with D hard to call. V shed 0 bases and J shed 4 bases, with 6 bases lying between them. Germline assignment: CDR1 LGHNA and CDR2 YNFKEQ. CDR3 size: 14 residues. The CDR3 sequence is CASSQEQATGELFF. The CDR3 region has the DNA TGTGCCAGCAGCCAAGAGCAGGCCACCGGGGAGCTGTTTTTT.

The V call is TRBV18, the J call TRBJ2-5; no firm D call. Trimming removed 10 bases at V and 0 bases at J, with 18 bases between. CDR3 length: 15 residues. The germline V gene encodes CDR1 KGHSH and CDR2 LQKENI. The CDR3 protein is CATLTWREYQETQYF. The CDR3 DNA follows: TGTGCCACCCTCACGTGGCGAGAGTACCAAGAGACCCAGTACTTC.

On this clonotype itself: This may be a read error, as it is one base from a much larger clone. The genes are TRBV6-1 and TRBJ1-2; a weak D match, TRBD1 (6 bases). The CDR3 spans 15 residues. Germline CDR1 and CDR2: MNHNS and SASEGT. V lost 4 bases and J 8 bases, leaving 20 bases between the germline ends. The CDR3 sequence: CASSAFTDRQRGYTF. The CDR3 region has the DNA TGTGCCAGCAGTGCCTTTACCGACAGGCAACGCGGCTACACCTTC.

The chain is built from TRBV7-2 and TRBJ1-1; possibly TRBD1 for D (6 bases). The germline CDR1 and CDR2 sequences are SGHTA and FQGNSA. There are 15 residues in the CDR3. The V and J ends lost 5 bases and 5 bases respectively, with 18 bases between them. The CDR3 region has the DNA TGTGCCAGCAGCCGACAAGACAGGAAGAGGACTGAAGCTTTCTTT. It specifies CASSRQDRKRTEAFF. The whole variable domain, filled in from reference TRBV7-2 and TRBJ1-1, reads GAGVSQSPSNKVTEKGKDVELRCDPISGHTALYWYRQSLGQGLEFLIYFQGNSAPDKSGLPSDRFSAERTGGSVSTLTIQRTQQEDSAVYLCASSRQDRKRTEAFFGQGTRLTVV.

This clonotype was detected a few times. The chain joins TRBV6-6 to TRBJ2-7; 9 nucleotides match TRBD1. The CDR3 sequence is 16 residues long. CDR1 and CDR2 (germline): MNHNY, SVGAGI (reference sequence). With V trimmed by 2 bases and J by 1 base, 6 bases remained unmatched. Written as DNA, the CDR3 is TGTGCCAGCAGTTACCCGGGACAGGGACCTTCCTACGAGCAGTACTTC. This translates into CASSYPGQGPSYEQYF.

CDR3 sequence (DNA): TGTGCCAGCAGTGTCACGGGACAGGCCTATGAAGCTTTCTTT. Protein product: CASSVTGQAYEAFF. This sequence joins TRBV6-1 and TRBJ1-1; 8 bases match TRBD1. The CDR3 has 14 amino acids. Germline V gene sequence: CDR1 MNHNS, CDR2 SASEGT. V was clipped by 4 bases and J by 7 bases; unmatched bases: 8.

The chain has TRBV6-2 or TRBV6-3 and TRBJ1-2, with 8 bases lining up with TRBD1. The CDR3 is made up of 14 amino acids. Germline values: CDR1 MNHEY, CDR2 SVGEGT. Losses at the gene ends were 5 bases for V and 8 bases for J; bases not matched to a gene: 10. The CDR3 protein is CASSLPRTGKGYTF. The CDR3 DNA reads TGTGCCAGCAGTCTTCCAAGGACAGGGAAGGGCTACACCTTC.

This clonotype was counted a few times. J is TRBJ2-6 and V is TRBV4-1; possibly TRBD2 for D (5 bases). V dropped 0 bases and J dropped 0 bases, with 12 bases sitting between them. Germline V gene sequence: CDR1 MGHRA, CDR2 YSYEKL. The CDR3 is made up of 18 amino acids. CDR3 amino acids: CASSQERVLVSGANVLTF. The CDR3 DNA sequence: TGCGCCAGCAGCCAAGAGAGGGTCTTAGTCTCTGGGGCCAACGTCCTGACTTTC.

The chain joins TRBV20-1 to TRBJ1-1; TRBD1 agrees at 9 bases. The CDR3 extends over 16 amino acids. The germline CDR1 and CDR2 sequences are DFQATT and SNEGSKA (reference sequence). V gave up 6 bases and J gave up 2 bases; unmatched junction bases: 13. CDR3 region: CSARFPGTGTNTEAFF. The CDR3 DNA follows: TGCAGTGCCCGGTTCCCCGGGACAGGGACTAACACTGAAGCTTTCTTT.

This clonotype showed up just once. J is TRBJ2-2 and V is TRBV6-5, with 12 bases lining up with TRBD2. The CDR3 is 18 residues long. The V and J ends lost 2 bases and 4 bases, in that order; junction bases with no gene match: 8. CDR1 and CDR2 from the germline V gene are MNHEY and SVGAGI. CDR3 coding DNA: TGTGCCAGCAGTTACACGGCTAGCGGGGGGGCCGCCACCGGGGAGCTGTTTTTT. The encoded protein is CASSYTASGGAATGELFF.

The V gene is TRBV20-1, the J gene TRBJ1-4; a weak D match, TRBD1 (5 bases). CDR1 and CDR2 (germline): DFQATT, SNEGSKA (reference sequence). The V and J ends lost 8 bases and 6 bases respectively, with 13 bases between them. This CDR3 is 12 amino acids long. CDR3 DNA: TGCAGTTTCAGGGCGGATGATGAAAAACTGTTTTTT. This encodes CSFRADDEKLFF.

The rearrangement joins TRBV27 to TRBJ1-4; no firm D call. Trimming stripped 6 bases from V and 4 bases from J, with 15 bases between. This CDR3 contains 15 residues. Germline CDR1 MNHEY, CDR2 SMNVEV (reference sequence). This CDR3 reads CASSPSVQRNEKLFF. In nucleotides, the CDR3 is TGTGCCAGCAGCCCTTCAGTACAGCGTAATGAAAAACTGTTTTTT.

As concerns this clonotype: With a much larger clone just one base away, this may be a read error. This rearrangement joins TRBV27 to TRBJ2-1, with TRBD2 matching over 11 bases. With 10 bases clipped from V and 3 bases from J, the junction kept 5 bases outside the gene matches. Germline values: CDR1 MNHEY, CDR2 SMNVEV (reference sequence). The CDR3 sequence is 14 residues long. CDR3: CAIRTSGGYNEQFF. In nucleotides, the CDR3 is TGTGCCATCAGAACTAGCGGGGGCTACAATGAGCAGTTCTTC.

Only a few counts were recorded for this clonotype. The CDR3 coding sequence is TGCAGTGCTAGGGAGGAGACCATGAACACTGAAGCTTTCTTT. As protein: CSAREETMNTEAFF. The chain employs TRBV20-1 and TRBJ1-1; D uncertain. Germline V gives CDR1 DFQATT, CDR2 SNEGSKA (reference sequence). The CDR3 is 14 amino acids. Trimming left V 3 bases short and J 0 bases short, with 11 bases between.

The chain couples TRBV30 to TRBJ1-1, with D possibly TRBD1 on 5 matching bases. This CDR3 contains 12 residues. Germline V lookup: CDR1 GTSNPN, CDR2 SVGIG (reference sequence). V shed 3 bases and J shed 8 bases, with 13 bases lying between them. DNA for the CDR3: TGTGCCTGGAGGCCGGGGACTAGAGAAGCTTTCTTT. It specifies CAWRPGTREAFF.

This rearrangement joins TRBV5-1 to TRBJ1-4; the D is unclear. The germline V gene has CDR1 SGHRS and CDR2 YFSETQ. Trimming removed 4 bases at V and 0 bases at J, with 10 bases between. The CDR3 length is 15 residues. CDR3 in amino acids: CASSTGPATNEKLFF. CDR3 bases: TGCGCCAGCAGCACCGGACCGGCAACTAATGAAAAACTGTTTTTT.

This clonotype was seen a handful of times. The chain links TRBV5-1 to TRBJ1-2; tentatively, D is TRBD1 (5 bases). This CDR3 has 16 amino acids. Germline CDR1 and CDR2: SGHRS and YFSETQ. Trimming left V 0 bases short and J 3 bases short, with 15 bases between. The CDR3: CASSLGAVGADYGYTF. CDR3 in DNA: TGCGCCAGCAGCTTGGGAGCTGTAGGGGCGGACTATGGCTACACCTTC.

This sequence joins TRBV20-1 and TRBJ2-5; D possibly corresponds to TRBD1 (7 bases). This CDR3 region has 12 residues. V was clipped by 5 bases and J by 7 bases, with 14 bases between them. CDR1 and CDR2 (germline): DFQATT, SNEGSKA (reference sequence). CDR3 sequence (DNA): TGCAGTGCTGAACCTCAGGGGGGGACCCAGTACTTC. Translating gives CSAEPQGGTQYF.

The chain's CDR3 is CASSQAQGNQPQHF. The CDR3 DNA is TGCGCCAGCAGCCAAGCCCAGGGGAATCAGCCCCAGCATTTT. The gene calls are TRBV4-1 and TRBJ1-5; perhaps TRBD1 as D (6 bases). Germline V gene data show CDR1 as MGHRA and CDR2 as YSYEKL. Trimming took 1 base from V and 4 from J, leaving 8 bases between them. There are 14 residues in the CDR3.

This clonotype was detected once. The chain is built from TRBV6-1 and TRBJ1-1, with 10 bases that match TRBD1. The junction had 4 bases not matched to a gene; V was cut back by 2 bases and J by 10 bases. CDR3 length: 13 residues. Germline CDR1 and CDR2: MNHNS and SASEGT. The chain's CDR3 is CASSEPTGGTAFF. CDR3 nucleotide sequence: TGTGCCAGCAGTGAACCGACAGGGGGCACAGCTTTCTTT.

The rearrangement joins TRBV5-6 to TRBJ2-3; TRBD1 or TRBD2 may be the D gene (5 bases each). The germline gives CDR1 SGHDT, CDR2 YYEEEE. V was pared by 0 bases and J by 2 bases, with 16 bases between. CDR3 length equals 17 residues. CDR3 sequence (DNA): TGTGCCAGCAGCTTGGTGACGGGACCCCTAATCACAGATACGCAGTATTTT. This translates into CASSLVTGPLITDTQYF.

With regard to this clonotype: One base away lies a much larger clone, so this may be a sequencing read error. This chain uses TRBV9 with TRBJ2-7, with D hard to call. Trimming cost V 2 bases and J 7 bases, with 13 bases left between them. CDR3 length: 13 residues. CDR1 is SGDLS and CDR2 is YYNGEE in the germline V gene. The CDR3 DNA sequence: TGTGCCAGCAGCGTTAGGGCCTACAATGAGCAGTACTTC. This encodes CASSVRAYNEQYF.

This clonotype came up once. The V call is TRBV6-5, the J call TRBJ1-4, with TRBD1 as a possible D gene (5 bases). The V gene lost 8 bases and the J gene lost 10 bases, with 14 bases spanning the gap. The CDR3 is 12 residues long. Per the germline V gene, CDR1 is MNHEY and CDR2 is SVGAGI. Here the CDR3 reads CASRRVGGKLFF. In DNA form, the CDR3 reads TGTGCCAGCCGCAGGGTTGGTGGAAAACTGTTTTTT.

V and J are TRBV5-1 and TRBJ2-2; maybe TRBD1 (6 bases). Germline loops: CDR1 SGHRS, CDR2 YFSETQ. Trimming pared 0 bases from V and 5 bases from J, leaving 8 bases between. CDR3 size: 14 residues. The CDR3 nucleotides are TGCGCCAGCAGCTTGGACAGGGCTACCGGGGAGCTGTTTTTT. Amino acids: CASSLDRATGELFF.

As for this clonotype: The germline gene is not matched at one end of the junction; a read error may be the cause. This chain links TRBV5-1 with TRBJ1-1, with a possible D match to TRBD1 (5 bases). Germline CDR1 is SGHRS and CDR2 is YFSETQ. The CDR3 spans 14 residues. The CDR3 DNA reads TGCGTCAGCAGGCCCAGACAGCAGTACACTGAAGCTTTCTTT. It translates to CVSRPRQQYTEAFF.

The chain combines TRBV9 with TRBJ2-7; TRBD2 agrees at 7 bases. Germline CDR1 is SGDLS and CDR2 is YYNGEE. With V trimmed by 1 base and J by 6 bases, 13 bases remained unmatched. The CDR3 loop spans 16 amino acids. CDR3 region: CASSVRSTSVSSEQYF. Here the CDR3 DNA reads TGTGCCAGCAGCGTACGAAGTACTAGCGTATCCAGCGAGCAGTACTTC.

This clonotype was counted only a few times. CDR3 region: CASTPLLEEDYGYTF. CDR3 DNA: TGTGCCAGCACTCCCCTTCTGGAGGAAGACTATGGCTACACCTTC. The chain is built from TRBV5-4 and TRBJ1-2; D is uncertain. This CDR3 region has 15 residues. Germline V lookup: CDR1 SGHNT, CDR2 YYREEE (reference sequence). Trimming shortened V by 6 bases and J by 3 bases, and 18 bases separated the two germline ends.

This chain joins TRBV27 and TRBJ2-3, with a possible D match to TRBD2 (6 bases). The V end lost 4 bases, the J end lost 2 bases, and 19 bases lay between the germline ends. CDR3 length equals 17 residues. Germline CDR1 is MNHEY and CDR2 is SMNVEV (reference sequence). Written as DNA, the CDR3 is TGTGCCAGCAGTTCTCAACAGCCGGAGCGGGCCACAGATACGCAGTATTTT. Amino acid sequence: CASSSQQPERATDTQYF.